Listed here are 32 T cell receptor beta chains from one sample, sequenced in a study of T cells after yellow fever vaccination. A single record per CDR3 protein comes from TCRdb applying MiXCR to the 5' RACE reads. The sample lists about 400,000 distinct CDR3 sequences, 11% occurring once. The material sequenced was PBMCs, taken on the day of the first yellow fever vaccination. Source of these receptors: a man between 18 and 29 years old who received the YFV17D yellow fever vaccine.

This clonotype was detected only a few times. The V and J genes are TRBV7-2 and TRBJ2-7, with 8 bases matching TRBD2. The germline CDR1 and CDR2 sequences are SGHTA and FQGNSA. Trimming cost V 5 bases and J 0 bases; bases outside gene matches: 6. The length of the CDR3 is 15 residues. The CDR3 DNA reads as TGTGCCAGCAGCCTCCGAGCGGGGGCCTCCTACGAGCAGTACTTC. Translated: CASSLRAGASYEQYF. The full variable domain, completed using reference TRBV7-2 and TRBJ2-7, is GAGVSQSPSNKVTEKGKDVELRCDPISGHTALYWYRQSLGQGLEFLIYFQGNSAPDKSGLPSDRFSAERTGGSVSTLTIQRTQQEDSAVYLCASSLRAGASYEQYFGPGTRLTVT.

The sample holds a few counts of this clonotype. The V call is TRBV6-2 or TRBV6-3, the J call TRBJ2-1, with 11 nucleotides matching TRBD1. V was pared by 2 bases and J by 0 bases, with 3 bases of the junction left unmatched. In germline, CDR1 is MNHEY, CDR2 SVGEGT. The CDR3 length is 17 residues. CDR3 loop: CASSYTGTGGSYNEQFF. The CDR3 DNA follows: TGTGCCAGCAGTTACACCGGGACAGGGGGCTCCTACAATGAGCAGTTCTTC.

This clonotype was seen at least ten times. This chain connects TRBV12-3 or TRBV12-4 to TRBJ1-5, with D perhaps matching TRBD1 (5 bases). Trimming took 7 bases from V and 4 from J, leaving 14 bases between them. This CDR3 has 14 residues. CDR3 amino acids: CASTFDRGNQPQHF. CDR3 coding DNA: TGTGCCAGCACCTTCGACCGGGGGAATCAGCCCCAGCATTTT.

The chain couples TRBV4-3 to TRBJ2-7; 9 bases agree with TRBD1. J lost 0 bases, V lost 0 bases, and 6 bases had no gene match. The CDR3 has 17 residues. Per the germline V gene, CDR1 is LGHNA and CDR2 is YSLEER. CDR3 amino acids: CASSQDNWDRVSYEQYV. The DNA for the CDR3 is TGCGCCAGCAGCCAAGATAACTGGGACAGGGTCTCCTACGAGCAGTACGTC.

V gene TRBV10-3 combines with J gene TRBJ2-3; D is uncertain. Germline V lookup: CDR1 ENHRY, CDR2 SYGVKD. V lost 8 bases and J 5 bases, leaving 14 bases between the germline ends. This CDR3 is 13 amino acids long. The CDR3 region is CAISDPPGDTQYF. The CDR3 DNA sequence: TGTGCCATCTCGGACCCGCCAGGAGATACGCAGTATTTT.

This chain uses TRBV6-5 with TRBJ2-1; 11 bases align to TRBD2. Germline V lookup: CDR1 MNHEY, CDR2 SVGAGI. The V gene end was trimmed by 1 base and the J gene end by 6 bases; junction bases not matched to a gene: 14. This CDR3 region has 19 residues. CDR3 protein: CASSYYHILTSGATNEQFF. The CDR3 nucleotides read TGTGCCAGCAGTTACTACCATATCCTGACTAGCGGGGCTACCAATGAGCAGTTCTTC.

The chain links TRBV7-9 to TRBJ1-1; D unresolved. Germline CDR1 and CDR2: SEHNR and FQNEAQ (reference sequence). The V and J ends lost 5 bases and 3 bases respectively, with 16 bases between them. The CDR3 consists of 15 residues. Written as DNA, the CDR3 is TGTGCCAGCAGCCCGAGTACGGCAACCCACACTGAAGCTTTCTTT. It yields the protein CASSPSTATHTEAFF.

This clonotype was seen a few times. The chain joins TRBV20-1 to TRBJ2-7; unclear D gene. With 3 bases removed from V and 2 bases from J, the gap between germline ends came to 8 bases. CDR1 is DFQATT, CDR2 SNEGSKA, per germline (reference sequence). The CDR3 has 12 residues. The CDR3 bases are TGCAGTGCTAGTCGTCAGACCTACGAGCAGTACGTC. Protein product: CSASRQTYEQYV.

The gene calls are TRBV27 and TRBJ1-1; TRBD1 might be the D (6 bases). V lost 1 base and J 0 bases, leaving 12 bases between the germline ends. The CDR3 sequence is 16 residues long. CDR1 and CDR2 from the germline V gene are MNHEY and SMNVEV (reference sequence). CDR3 nucleotides: TGTGCCAGCAGTTTATTTGGGGGCGCGGTGAACACTGAAGCTTTCTTT. It specifies CASSLFGGAVNTEAFF.

The gene calls are TRBV30 and TRBJ2-2; 8 bases agree with TRBD2. Losses at the gene ends were 5 bases for V and 6 bases for J; bases not matched to a gene: 8. Germline loops: CDR1 GTSNPN, CDR2 SVGIG (reference sequence). The CDR3 has 14 amino acids. The CDR3, as DNA: TGTGCCTGGGGACCGACTAGCGAGCCCGGGGAGCTGTTTTTT. Protein: CAWGPTSEPGELFF.

J is TRBJ1-1 and V is TRBV30; TRBD1 might be the D (5 bases). Per germline, CDR1 GTSNPN and CDR2 SVGIG (reference sequence). V lost 4 bases and J lost 11, with 17 bases in between. The CDR3 runs 12 residues. The CDR3 DNA reads TGTGCCTGGAATGGGGCAGGGACTAGGGCTTTCTTT. It codes for CAWNGAGTRAFF.

The gene calls are TRBV6-5 and TRBJ2-3; 12 nucleotides agree with TRBD1. Germline V gene sequence: CDR1 MNHEY, CDR2 SVGAGI. V was pared by 0 bases and J by 3 bases, with 4 bases of the junction left unmatched. The CDR3 extends over 17 amino acids. The CDR3: CASSYSPGQGATDTQYF. The CDR3 DNA sequence: TGTGCCAGCAGTTACTCTCCGGGACAGGGGGCGACAGATACGCAGTATTTT.

The sample holds a few counts of this clonotype. The chain couples TRBV7-9 to TRBJ2-5; 8 bases fit TRBD1. Germline CDR1 is SEHNR and CDR2 is FQNEAQ (reference sequence). The V and J ends lost 1 base and 3 bases, in that order; junction bases with no gene match: 7. The CDR3 loop spans 16 amino acids. CDR3 region: CASSLVTGAPEETQYF. The CDR3 DNA follows: TGTGCCAGCAGCTTAGTGACAGGGGCTCCTGAAGAGACCCAGTACTTC. Full variable domain (missing parts from reference TRBV7-9 and TRBJ2-5): DTGVSQNPRHKITKRGQNVTFRCDPISEHNRLYWYRQTLGQGPEFLTYFQNEAQLEKSRLLSDRFSAERPKGSFSTLEIQRTEQGDSAMYLCASSLVTGAPEETQYFGPGTRLLVL.

Worth noting for this clonotype: A much larger clonotype is one base distant, so this may be a read error. The V and J genes are TRBV2 and TRBJ2-7, with 9 bases lining up with TRBD1. The CDR3 has 14 amino acids. Germline V lookup: CDR1 SNHLY, CDR2 FYNNEI. The CDR3 sequence is CPSSDRDRDYEQYF. The CDR3 bases are TGTCCCAGCAGCGACCGGGACAGGGACTACGAGCAGTACTTC.

The table lists this clonotype with a few counts. The gene calls are TRBV7-8 and TRBJ2-3, with 10 bases that match TRBD2. CDR1 is SGHVS and CDR2 is FQNEAQ in the germline V gene. CDR3 length: 17 amino acids. V gave up 6 bases and J gave up 2 bases; unmatched junction bases: 11. The CDR3 here is CASSRKAGGKNTDTQYF. The DNA of the CDR3 is TGTGCCAGCAGTAGAAAAGCGGGGGGGAAGAACACAGATACGCAGTATTTT. The variable domain in full, with the rest retrieved from reference TRBV7-8 and TRBJ2-3, is GAGVSQSPRYKVAKRGQDVALRCDPISGHVSLFWYQQALGQGPEFLTYFQNEAQLDKSGLPSDRFFAERPEGSVSTLKIQRTQQEDSAVYLCASSRKAGGKNTDTQYFGPGTRLTVL.

This clonotype has more than one count but fewer than ten. The chain links TRBV7-9 to TRBJ1-5; D is undetermined. This CDR3 spans 12 amino acids. Per germline, CDR1 SEHNR and CDR2 FQNEAQ (reference sequence). Trimming removed 4 bases from V and 5 bases from J, with 6 bases in between. In DNA form, the CDR3 reads TGTGCCAGCAGCTCGCTCCATCAGCCCCAGCATTTT. This codes for CASSSLHQPQHF.

The V gene is TRBV4-3, the J gene TRBJ1-6, with 8 bases aligning to TRBD1. Unmatched junction bases numbered 17, after V lost 0 bases and J lost 10 bases. The CDR3 loop spans 19 amino acids. Germline values: CDR1 LGHNA, CDR2 YSLEER. DNA for the CDR3: TGCGCCAGCAGCCAAGACCTGGACAGGGAGGGTGGTAAGGTGTCACCCCTCCACTTT. Translating it yields CASSQDLDREGGKVSPLHF.

In this sample, this clonotype turned up a few times. V and J are TRBV11-3 and TRBJ2-1; a possible D gene is TRBD2 (8 bases). V lost 5 bases, J lost 5 bases, and 22 bases lay in between. The length of the CDR3 is 17 residues. Germline CDR1 SGHNT, CDR2 YENEEA. CDR3 sequence (DNA): TGTGCCAGCAGCCCCGGGAGGGGGCAGGGCGTCGACAATGAGCAGTTCTTC. Residues: CASSPGRGQGVDNEQFF.

The chain carries TRBV12-3 or TRBV12-4 and TRBJ2-7; a weak D match, TRBD2 (7 bases). The CDR3 consists of 13 residues. Trimming removed 5 bases at V and 6 bases at J, with 14 bases between. CDR3 loop: CASSGGAPGEQYV. DNA of the CDR3: TGTGCCAGCAGTGGGGGGGCCCCAGGCGAGCAGTACGTC.

V gene TRBV6-2 or TRBV6-3 combines with J gene TRBJ2-7; D is perhaps TRBD2 (6 bases). Germline assignment: CDR1 MNHEY and CDR2 SVGEGT. Trimming took off 5 bases at V and 3 bases at J, with 17 bases between the two ends. CDR3 length: 15 residues. CDR3 protein: CASSSPDWRGYEQYV. The CDR3 DNA follows: TGTGCCAGCAGTAGCCCCGACTGGCGGGGCTACGAGCAGTACGTC.

The rearrangement joins TRBV6-1 to TRBJ2-2, with TRBD2 as a possible D gene (6 bases). The V end was cut by 8 bases, the J end by 4 bases, with 20 bases between. Looked up from germline, CDR1 is MNHNS and CDR2 is SASEGT. CDR3 length: 16 amino acids. The CDR3 DNA reads as TGTGCCAGCTTCTTTGGAGGAGGGTGGGGCACCGGGGAGCTGTTTTTT. It yields the protein CASFFGGGWGTGELFF.

The CDR3 protein is CASRVGGARNQETQYF. CDR3 in DNA: TGCGCCAGCAGGGTAGGGGGGGCCCGTAACCAAGAGACCCAGTACTTC. V usage is TRBV5-1 and J usage is TRBJ2-5; D possibly corresponds to TRBD2 (7 bases). CDR1 SGHRS and CDR2 YFSETQ come from the germline V gene. The V end lost 5 bases, the J end lost 0 bases, and 17 bases lay between the germline ends. CDR3 length: 16 amino acids.

This sequence joins TRBV10-2 and TRBJ2-2; D tentatively reads TRBD1 or TRBD2 (5 bases each). The germline CDR1 and CDR2 sequences are WSHSY and SAAADI. V lost 6 bases, J lost 7 bases, and 6 bases lay in between. This CDR3 comprises 11 residues. The CDR3 here is CASRGDGELFF. CDR3 DNA sequence: TGCGCCAGCAGGGGGGACGGGGAGCTGTTTTTT.

This clonotype was seen only a few times. The CDR3 DNA is TGTGCCAGCAGGGCGGACACCTACACCGGGGAGCTGTTTTTT. It encodes CASRADTYTGELFF. The rearrangement uses TRBV2 and TRBJ2-2, with D possibly TRBD1 on 5 matching bases. Germline values: CDR1 SNHLY, CDR2 FYNNEI. Trimming took 6 bases from V and 3 from J, leaving 11 bases between them. The length of the CDR3 is 14 residues. The full variable domain, with the rest looked up from reference TRBV2 and TRBJ2-2, is EPEVTQTPSHQVTQMGQEVILRCVPISNHLYFYWYRQILGQKVEFLVSFYNNEISEKSEIFDDQFSVERPDGSNFTLKIRSTKLEDSAMYFCASRADTYTGELFFGEGSRLTVL.

The chain is built from TRBV4-2 and TRBJ2-3; D is perhaps TRBD1 or TRBD2 (5 bases each). The V gene's germline CDR1 is LGHNA and CDR2 YNFKEQ. The CDR3 length is 14 residues. V shed 0 bases and J shed 6 bases, with 10 bases lying between them. The CDR3 bases are TGTGCCAGCAGCCAAGAACGGGGCTCGGATACGCAGTATTTT. Translated: CASSQERGSDTQYF.

V and J are TRBV7-2 and TRBJ1-2, with D perhaps matching TRBD1 (5 bases). Germline V gene data show CDR1 as SGHTA and CDR2 as FQGNSA. Trimming took 4 bases from V and 5 from J, leaving 23 bases between them. There are 17 residues in the CDR3. CDR3 loop: CASSSPRARRLRYGYTF. CDR3 sequence (DNA): TGTGCCAGCAGCTCCCCCAGGGCACGCCGGCTTAGATATGGCTACACCTTC.

This clonotype was detected only a few times. The chain joins TRBV12-3 or TRBV12-4 to TRBJ2-1; D not certain. V was shortened by 5 bases and J by 4 bases, with 9 bases between the two germline ends. The length of the CDR3 is 13 residues. The CDR3 nucleotides read TGTGCCAGCAGTGGGTATGCGTACAATGAGCAGTTCTTC. This sequence encodes CASSGYAYNEQFF.

On this clonotype: Lacking the conserved final phenylalanine or tryptophan, this CDR3 likely reflects a read error. The DNA is left out, because the CDR3 cannot be placed on it with certainty; the CDR3 is given as TCRdb lists it. The CDR3 region is CASSLGQGLYV. The chain carries TRBV6-6 and TRBJ1-1; the table gives TRBD1 as D, unverified against the DNA. In germline, CDR1 is MNHNY, CDR2 SVGAGI (reference sequence). The CDR3 length is 11 residues, termini included.

This clonotype was counted only a few times. The chain has TRBV6-1 and TRBJ2-1; D is uncertain. The V gene's germline CDR1 is MNHNS and CDR2 SASEGT. The CDR3 consists of 14 residues. The germline V and J ends were trimmed by 7 bases and 5 bases, with 15 bases remaining between them. This CDR3 reads CASTQDRANNEQFF. CDR3 DNA sequence: TGTGCCAGCACCCAGGACCGCGCCAACAATGAGCAGTTCTTC.

The V and J genes are TRBV18 and TRBJ2-2, with TRBD1 as a possible D gene (5 bases). This CDR3 comprises 16 residues. V shed 3 bases and J shed 4 bases, with 15 bases lying between them. Germline values: CDR1 KGHSH, CDR2 LQKENI. The CDR3 DNA reads TGTGCCAGCTCACCGAGGATCACGCAGGGCACCGGGGAGCTGTTTTTT. As protein: CASSPRITQGTGELFF.

This clonotype turned up a few times. This chain links TRBV5-1 with TRBJ2-3; D may be TRBD1 or TRBD2 (5 bases each). There are 16 residues in the CDR3. Germline V gives CDR1 SGHRS, CDR2 YFSETQ. Trimming took 0 bases from V and 7 from J, leaving 18 bases between them. The CDR3 loop reads CASSLGGFEGTNTQYF. In DNA form, the CDR3 reads TGCGCCAGCAGCTTGGGGGGGTTTGAGGGGACCAATACGCAGTATTTT.

The chain carries TRBV5-6 and TRBJ2-1; unclear D gene. The germline V gene encodes CDR1 SGHDT and CDR2 YYEEEE. Trimming took 4 bases from V and 4 from J, leaving 18 bases between them. CDR3 length: 16 amino acids. This chain's CDR3 is CASSPGLLCSYNEQFF. Written as DNA, the CDR3 is TGTGCCAGCAGCCCCGGGCTCCTCTGCTCGTACAATGAGCAGTTCTTC.